The clone carrying this TCR beta chain was observed many times. The target antigen is unknown. The data derive from a study of T cell repertoires in cytomegalovirus infection. Study summary: CMV epitopes used comprised recently identified HLA-C-restricted ones and well-studied HLA-B-restricted ones. CMV infection together with matching HLA type was indicated by public TCR beta signatures. Study observations and caveats: There were carriers of CMV plus the relevant HLA, and cumulative public TCR beta family frequency identified them. CMV-specific TCR beta clonotypes restricted by HLA-C dominated the ex vivo response.

Trimming removed 4 bases from V and 0 bases from J; junction bases left unmatched: 0. The CDR3 spans 14 residues. Per germline, CDR1 LGHNT and CDR2 FRNRAP. TCRdb fed the reads into MiXCR, producing one record per CDR3 protein. Of 700,000 to 950,000 distinct CDR3 sequences in the sample, 32% were seen once. The material was cultured CD8+ T cells from PBMCs, obtained from culture after CMV antigen stimulation. The gene calls are TRBV12-5 and TRBJ2-1, with TRBD2 identical over 7 bases. This sequence was found in a human donor in good health (CMV status not recorded). Some clones in this sample may be carry-over from other donors' samples. CDR3 amino acids: CASGSGGSYNEQFF. The CDR3 region has the DNA TGTGCTAGTGGTTCGGGGGGCTCCTACAATGAGCAGTTCTTC.